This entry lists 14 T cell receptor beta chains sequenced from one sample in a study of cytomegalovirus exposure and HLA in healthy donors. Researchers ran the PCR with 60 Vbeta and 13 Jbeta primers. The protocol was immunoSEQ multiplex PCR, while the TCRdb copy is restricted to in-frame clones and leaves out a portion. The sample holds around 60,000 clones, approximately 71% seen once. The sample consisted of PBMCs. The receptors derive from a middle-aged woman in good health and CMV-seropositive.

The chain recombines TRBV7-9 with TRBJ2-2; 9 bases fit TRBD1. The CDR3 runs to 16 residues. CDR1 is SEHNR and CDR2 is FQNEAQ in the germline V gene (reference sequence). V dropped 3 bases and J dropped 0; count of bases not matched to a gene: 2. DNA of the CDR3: TGTGCCAGCAGCTTGGGGGACAGGGCGAACACCGGGGAGCTGTTTTTT. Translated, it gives CASSLGDRANTGELFF.

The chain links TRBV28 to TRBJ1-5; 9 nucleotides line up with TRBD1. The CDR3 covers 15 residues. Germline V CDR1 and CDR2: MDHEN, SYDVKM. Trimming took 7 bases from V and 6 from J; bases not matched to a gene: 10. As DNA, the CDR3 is TGTGCCAGCATCTTGGACAGGGGCATGAGTCAGCCCCAGCATTTT. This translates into CASILDRGMSQPQHF.

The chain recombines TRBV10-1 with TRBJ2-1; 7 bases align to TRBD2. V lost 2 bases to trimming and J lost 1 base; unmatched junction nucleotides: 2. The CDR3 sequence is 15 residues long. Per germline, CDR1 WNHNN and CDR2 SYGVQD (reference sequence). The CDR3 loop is CASSEAAGSYNEQFF. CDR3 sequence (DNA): TGCGCCAGCAGTGAGGCAGCGGGGTCCTACAATGAGCAGTTCTTC.

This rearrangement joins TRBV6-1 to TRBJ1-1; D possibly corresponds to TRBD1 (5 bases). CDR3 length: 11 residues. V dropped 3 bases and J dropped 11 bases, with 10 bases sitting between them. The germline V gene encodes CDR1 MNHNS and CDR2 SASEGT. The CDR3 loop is CASSESRAAFF. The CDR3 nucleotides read TGTGCCAGCAGTGAGTCCAGGGCGGCTTTCTTT.

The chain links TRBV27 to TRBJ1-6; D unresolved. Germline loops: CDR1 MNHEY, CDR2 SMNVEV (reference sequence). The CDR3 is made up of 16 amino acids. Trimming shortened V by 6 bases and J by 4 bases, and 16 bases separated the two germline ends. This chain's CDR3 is CASRLGWSSYNSPLHF. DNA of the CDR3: TGTGCCAGCAGGTTAGGGTGGAGCTCTTATAATTCACCCCTCCACTTT.

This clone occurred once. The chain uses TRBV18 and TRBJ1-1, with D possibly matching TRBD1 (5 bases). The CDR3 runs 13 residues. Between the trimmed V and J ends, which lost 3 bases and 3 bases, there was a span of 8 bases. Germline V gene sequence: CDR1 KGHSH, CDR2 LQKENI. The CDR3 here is CASSPGGDTEAFF. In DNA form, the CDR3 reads TGTGCCAGCTCACCGGGAGGGGACACTGAAGCTTTCTTT.

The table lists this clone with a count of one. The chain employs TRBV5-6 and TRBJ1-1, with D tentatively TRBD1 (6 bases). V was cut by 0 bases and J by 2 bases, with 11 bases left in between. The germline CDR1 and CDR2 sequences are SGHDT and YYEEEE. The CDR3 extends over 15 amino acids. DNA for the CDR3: TGTGCCAGCAGCTTGGTTGGGACAATAAACACTGAAGCTTTCTTT. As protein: CASSLVGTINTEAFF.

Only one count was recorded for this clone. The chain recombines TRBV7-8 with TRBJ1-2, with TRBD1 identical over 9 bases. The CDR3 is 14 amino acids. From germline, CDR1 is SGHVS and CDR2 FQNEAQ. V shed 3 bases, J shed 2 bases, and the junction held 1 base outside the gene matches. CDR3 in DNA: TGTGCCAGCAGCTTGGACAGGGGAAACTATGGCTACACCTTC. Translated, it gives CASSLDRGNYGYTF.

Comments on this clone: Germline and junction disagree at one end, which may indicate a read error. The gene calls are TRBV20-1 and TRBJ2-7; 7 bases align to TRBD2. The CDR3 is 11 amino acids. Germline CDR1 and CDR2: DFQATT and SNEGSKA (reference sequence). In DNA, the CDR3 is TGCAGTGTCCCCTGGGAGGGCCGAAATCTTTTC. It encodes CSVPWEGRNLF.

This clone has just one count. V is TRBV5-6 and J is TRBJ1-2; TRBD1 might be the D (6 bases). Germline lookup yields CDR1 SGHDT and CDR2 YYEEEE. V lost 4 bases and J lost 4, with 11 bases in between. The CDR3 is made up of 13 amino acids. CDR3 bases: TGTGCCAGCAGCCCTGGGACATCCTATGGCTACACCTTC. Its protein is CASSPGTSYGYTF.

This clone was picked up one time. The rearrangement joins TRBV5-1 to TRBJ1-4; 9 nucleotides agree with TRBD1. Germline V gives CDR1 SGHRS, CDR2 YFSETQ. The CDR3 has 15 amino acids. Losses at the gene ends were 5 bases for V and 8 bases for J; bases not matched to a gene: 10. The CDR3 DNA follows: TGCGCCAGCAGGCGAACCGGGACAGGGACGGAAAAACTGTTTTTT. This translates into CASRRTGTGTEKLFF.

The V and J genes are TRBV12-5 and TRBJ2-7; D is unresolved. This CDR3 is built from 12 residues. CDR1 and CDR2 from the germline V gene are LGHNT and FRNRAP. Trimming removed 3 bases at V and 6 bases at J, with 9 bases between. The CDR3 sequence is CASGFDALEQYF. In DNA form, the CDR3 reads TGTGCTAGTGGTTTCGATGCGCTCGAGCAGTACTTC.

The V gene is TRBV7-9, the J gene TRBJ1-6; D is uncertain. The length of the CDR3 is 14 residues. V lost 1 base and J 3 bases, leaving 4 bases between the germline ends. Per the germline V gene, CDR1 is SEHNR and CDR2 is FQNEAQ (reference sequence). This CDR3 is CASSLGGYNSPLHF. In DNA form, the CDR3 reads TGTGCCAGCAGCTTAGGAGGCTATAATTCACCCCTCCACTTT.

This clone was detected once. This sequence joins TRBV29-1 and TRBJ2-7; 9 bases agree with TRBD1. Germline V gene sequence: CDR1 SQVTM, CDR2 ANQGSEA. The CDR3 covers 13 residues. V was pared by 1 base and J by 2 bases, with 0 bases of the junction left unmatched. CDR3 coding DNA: TGCAGCGTTGAAGGGACAGGGGCCTACGAGCAGTACTTC. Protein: CSVEGTGAYEQYF.